This TCR beta chain is drawn from a study of blood T cell repertoires in COVID-19 (dated by TCRdb to 2018 to 2020). As for the study more broadly: Collaborator samples came from the United States, Italy and Spain and covered acute and convalescent phases of COVID-19. The material from the prospective study consisted of cDNA or gDNA derived from T cells, B-cell-depleted T cells, or PBMCs. Deeply sampled blood TCRbeta repertoires from subjects exposed to, actively infected with, or recovered from COVID-19 were included in the dataset. The repertoires were released in a freely available public database meant as a resource for research on the immune response to SARS-CoV-2. The samples were drawn from two sources: the first 160 participants of the ongoing ImmuneRACE study, and 1,200 or so subjects contributed by 6 global collaborators. A de-identified subject ID, COVID-19 status, age in years and sex were almost always included in the sample metadata. Where available, HLA class I and class II types were taken from metadata supplied by the sample provider and were not determined by assay-based typing. Paper-wide results and their limitations: The amount of clinical and demographic metadata varied by source and participant and was provided uncurated.

This clone is a singleton in its sample. There is no known antigen for this receptor. Base qualities are not provided; no much larger clone lies one nucleotide away. The collaborating institutions used their own protocols to collect whole blood in K2EDTA tubes. For TCRbeta analysis, collaborators shipped samples in one of three forms: frozen whole blood, isolated PBMCs, or DNA extracted from either of those sample types. Reading from cysteine to phenylalanine, the CDR3 counts 14 amino acids. The sequence is cut down to CDR3 DNA, 42 bases in frame from base 1. Trimming costs V 6 bases and J 6 bases, and their ends lie 13 bases apart. CDR1 and CDR2, looked up from the germline V gene, are KGHDR and SFDVKD. The immunoSEQ Assay, a bias-controlled multiplex PCR, was used to amplify TCRbeta CDR3 regions from genomic DNA. On the study's bioinformatics: The number of nucleated cells in each sample was estimated from the amplification of reference gene primers within the assay. To quantify the absolute abundance of each unique TCRbeta CDR3 rearrangement, sequence reads were collapsed and filtered. For each sample, productive Simpson clonality was calculated by taking the square root of Simpson's diversity index across productive rearrangements. TCRdb took this table from immuneACCESS and kept in-frame rearrangements with V and J called. Such tables lack part of the clones; where checked against another copy, unresolved V genes explain under half of the gap, and the rest is unexplained. The V and J calls and the clone size are those of that table, but D and trimming were determined from the DNA. The sample table lists 250,000 to 300,000 clones, around 81% of them with a count of one. The ten largest make up roughly 2.9% of the sample.

This receptor chain uses TRBV24-1 and TRBJ2-2; TRBD2 might be the D gene, on 5 matching bases. This TCR derives from a woman between 55 and 75 years old with active or convalescent COVID-19. Source material: peripheral blood. The base sequence is TGTGCCACCAGTTATAGCGTGGTTGCCGGGGAGCTGTTTTTT. Its protein reads: CATSYSVVAGELFF.